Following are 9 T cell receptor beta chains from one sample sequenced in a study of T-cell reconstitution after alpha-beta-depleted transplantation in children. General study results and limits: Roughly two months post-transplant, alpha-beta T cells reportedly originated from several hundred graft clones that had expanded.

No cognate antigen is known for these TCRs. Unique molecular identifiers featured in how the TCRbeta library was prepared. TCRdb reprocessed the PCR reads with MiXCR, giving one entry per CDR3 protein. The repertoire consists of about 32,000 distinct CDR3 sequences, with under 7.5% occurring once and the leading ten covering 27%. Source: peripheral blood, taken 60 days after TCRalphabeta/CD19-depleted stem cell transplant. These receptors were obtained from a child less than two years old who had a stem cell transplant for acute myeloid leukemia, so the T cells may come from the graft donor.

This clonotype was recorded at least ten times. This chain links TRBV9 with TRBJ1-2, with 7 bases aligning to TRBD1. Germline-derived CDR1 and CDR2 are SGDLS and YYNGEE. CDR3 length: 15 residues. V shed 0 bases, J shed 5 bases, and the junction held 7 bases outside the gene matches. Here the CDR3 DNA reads TGTGCCAGCAGCGTAGCCCCGGACAGGCTATATGGCTACACCTTC. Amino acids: CASSVAPDRLYGYTF.

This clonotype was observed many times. The CDR3 nucleotides read TGTGCCAGCAGCCAGGCATCGGCGGACGGAAACTATGGCTACACCTTC. Encoded protein: CASSQASADGNYGYTF. The gene calls are TRBV6-2 or TRBV6-3 and TRBJ1-2; D unclear. Germline assignment: CDR1 MNHEY and CDR2 SVGEGT. The V gene lost 6 bases and the J gene lost 2 bases, with 19 bases spanning the gap. The CDR3 is made up of 16 amino acids.

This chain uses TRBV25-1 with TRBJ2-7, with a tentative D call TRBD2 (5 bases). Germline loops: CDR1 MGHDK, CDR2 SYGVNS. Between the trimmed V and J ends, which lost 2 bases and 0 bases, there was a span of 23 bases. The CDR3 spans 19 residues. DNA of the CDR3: TGTGCCAGCAGTGAAGAAAGAACAGAGGGCCCCCTCACCTCCTACGAGCAGTACTTC. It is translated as CASSEERTEGPLTSYEQYF.

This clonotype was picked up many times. CDR3 bases: TGTGCCAGCAGCCCCAGGGCGGGACCCGTGGACACCGGGGAGCTGTTTTTT. It yields the protein CASSPRAGPVDTGELFF. The rearrangement joins TRBV4-2 to TRBJ2-2; D is perhaps TRBD2 (6 bases). CDR1 is LGHNA, CDR2 YNFKEQ, per germline. V was pared by 4 bases and J by 3 bases, with 18 bases between. The CDR3 length is 17 residues.

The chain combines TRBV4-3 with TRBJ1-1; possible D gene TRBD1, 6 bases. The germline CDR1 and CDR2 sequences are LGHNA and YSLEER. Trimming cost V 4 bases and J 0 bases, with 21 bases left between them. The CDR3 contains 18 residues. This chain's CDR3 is CASSPLIARGAMNTEAFF. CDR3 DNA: TGCGCCAGCAGCCCCCTAATAGCGAGGGGGGCCATGAACACTGAAGCTTTCTTT.

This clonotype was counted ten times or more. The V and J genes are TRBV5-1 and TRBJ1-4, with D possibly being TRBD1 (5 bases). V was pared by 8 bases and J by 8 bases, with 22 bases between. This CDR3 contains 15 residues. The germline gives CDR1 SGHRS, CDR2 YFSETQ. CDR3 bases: TGCGCCAGTAAAACTTCCGGGACGGAGGGGGAAAAACTGTTTTTT. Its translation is CASKTSGTEGEKLFF.

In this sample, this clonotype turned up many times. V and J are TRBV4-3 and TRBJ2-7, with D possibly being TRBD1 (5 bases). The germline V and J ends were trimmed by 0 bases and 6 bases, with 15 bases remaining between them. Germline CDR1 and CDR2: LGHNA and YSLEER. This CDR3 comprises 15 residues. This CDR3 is CASSQEGVPAFEQYF. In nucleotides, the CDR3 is TGCGCCAGCAGCCAAGAAGGGGTTCCGGCGTTCGAGCAGTACTTC.

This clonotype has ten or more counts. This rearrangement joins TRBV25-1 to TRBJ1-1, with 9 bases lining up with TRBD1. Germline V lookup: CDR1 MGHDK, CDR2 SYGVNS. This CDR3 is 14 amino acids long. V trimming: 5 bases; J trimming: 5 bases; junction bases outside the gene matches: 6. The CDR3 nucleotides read TGTGCCAGCAGTCCGGGACAGGGTCGAACTGAAGCTTTCTTT. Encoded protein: CASSPGQGRTEAFF.

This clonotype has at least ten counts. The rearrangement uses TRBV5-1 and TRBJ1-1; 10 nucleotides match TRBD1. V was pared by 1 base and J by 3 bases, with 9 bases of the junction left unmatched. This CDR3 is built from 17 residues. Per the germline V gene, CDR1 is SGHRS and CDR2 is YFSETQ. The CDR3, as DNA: TGCGCCAGCAGCTTGCTTGACAGGGGGCGAGGGGACACTGAAGCTTTCTTT. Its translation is CASSLLDRGRGDTEAFF.